Listed below are T cell receptor beta chains from one sample, sequenced in a study of blood T cells in healthy people across ages. Via MiXCR, TCRdb re-called the 5' RACE reads, giving one row per CDR3 protein. The sample contains 1.4 million to 1.5 million distinct CDR3 sequences, 42% of which appear only once. The sequencing sample was made of blood. These receptors were obtained from a woman younger than 35 in good health. CDR3s include the opening cysteine and the closing phenylalanine or tryptophan. Size values are once, few and many counts, or a class for expanded clones, and some rows have none.

CASKNEAGTRGEQFF,TRBJ2-1,NA,TRBV5-1,15
CASRELAGGSNEQYF,TRBJ2-5,NA,TRBV5-1,15
CATSLTPGANVLTF,TRBJ2-6,few,TRBV15,14
CASSEGARSYNEQFF,TRBJ2-1,few,TRBV25-1,15
CASSIQPQETQYF,TRBJ2-5,NA,TRBV5-1,13
CASSYLVAVYYEQYF,TRBJ2-7,NA,TRBV6-6,15
CATSPNRDTQYF,TRBJ2-3,NA,TRBV24-1,12
CASSPQGQYYNSPLHF,TRBJ1-6,NA,TRBV12-3/TRBV12-4,16
CASSWGLASTDTQYF,TRBJ2-3,once,TRBV6-5,15
CASGASPEQFF,TRBJ2-1,NA,TRBV28,11
CASSPLGQQETQYF,TRBJ2-5,NA,TRBV18,14
CASSEALSSLNEQFF,TRBJ2-1,NA,TRBV6-1,15
CASSPGGTEQETQYF,TRBJ2-5,few,TRBV5-8,15
CASTAGLSGYTF,TRBJ1-2,few,TRBV6-6,12
CAWYRIGQGNSPLHF,TRBJ1-6,NA,TRBV30,15
CASSLAPASYEQYF,TRBJ2-7,NA,TRBV11-2,14
CASTPTDRVYELYF,TRBJ2-7,NA,TRBV28,14
CASSKVRGGLAGDTGELFF,TRBJ2-2,NA,TRBV21-1,19
CASSEVPAPGELFF,TRBJ2-2,NA,TRBV6-1,14
CTISESVSGDRTDTQYF,TRBJ2-3,NA,TRBV10-3,17
CASSLGPEGHYEQYF,NA,few,TRBV5-1,15
CASSRQGSGEAFF,TRBJ1-1,once,TRBV4-1,13
CASSPQPYGYTF,TRBJ1-2,NA,TRBV6-6,12
CASSLLSRTSAREQYF,TRBJ2-7,few,TRBV6-5,16
CASSLALQASGGAGETQYF,TRBJ2-5,NA,TRBV11-2,19
CASSKVGRGDTYEQYF,TRBJ2-7,few,TRBV21-1,16
CASSRQTSGRANEQYF,TRBJ2-7,few,TRBV10-1,16
CASSQEPITRDRGNTEAFF,TRBJ1-1,NA,TRBV4-1,19
CASSRTGGTSGSPGANVLTF,TRBJ2-6,few,TRBV2,20
CASSSGIDRHSSYEQYF,TRBJ2-7,NA,TRBV5-1,17
CSVTPPRQGGNEQYF,TRBJ2-5,NA,TRBV20-1,15
CAWSVRNEQFF,TRBJ2-1,few,TRBV30,11
CASSVQGLGGYTF,TRBJ1-2,few,TRBV27,13
CASSLRDSQGGEAFF,TRBJ1-1,few,TRBV5-1,15
CASSFGPGSTDTQYF,TRBJ2-3,NA,TRBV7-2,15
CSVESRGELFF,TRBJ2-2,NA,TRBV29-1,11
CASSPWRGGVYEQYF,TRBJ2-7,few,TRBV5-6,15
CASSLRAADEQYF,NA,NA,TRBV28,13